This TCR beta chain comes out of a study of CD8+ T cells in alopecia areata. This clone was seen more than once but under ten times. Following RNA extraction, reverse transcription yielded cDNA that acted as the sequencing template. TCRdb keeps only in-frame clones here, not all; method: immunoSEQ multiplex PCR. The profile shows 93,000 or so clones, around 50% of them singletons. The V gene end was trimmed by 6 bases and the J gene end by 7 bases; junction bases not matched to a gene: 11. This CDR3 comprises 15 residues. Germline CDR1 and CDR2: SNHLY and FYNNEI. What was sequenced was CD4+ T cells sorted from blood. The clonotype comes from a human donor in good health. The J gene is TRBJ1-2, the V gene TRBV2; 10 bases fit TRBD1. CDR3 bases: TGTGCCAGCAGCACAGACAGGGGGCGCGCTGGTGGCTACACCTTC. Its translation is CASSTDRGRAGGYTF.